Listed here are 24 T cell receptor beta chains from one sample, sequenced in a study of blood T cells in healthy people across ages. Then a second PCR, running roughly 7 to 11 cycles, was carried out with a sample-barcoded 5' primer and a J-beta primer mix. TCRdb fed the 5' RACE reads into MiXCR, producing one record per CDR3 protein. Here the sample spans around 780,000 distinct CDR3 sequences, roughly 50% being singletons. Sequences were obtained from blood. The receptors were gathered from a man aged 40-50 years in good health.

CDR3 DNA: TGTGCCAGCAGCTCCGAGAGATACGAGCAGTACTTC. Translated, it gives CASSSERYEQYF. This chain connects TRBV7-2 to TRBJ2-7; D call uncertain. Looked up from germline, CDR1 is SGHTA and CDR2 is FQGNSA. The ends were cut back, 4 bases at V and 4 bases at J, with 8 bases in the middle. This CDR3 is 12 amino acids long.

This clonotype was counted a single time. The V call is TRBV7-2, the J call TRBJ1-4, with a tentative D call TRBD1 (5 bases). CDR3 size: 15 residues. The V end lost 0 bases, the J end lost 4 bases, and 9 bases lay between the germline ends. The germline V gene has CDR1 SGHTA and CDR2 FQGNSA. Here the CDR3 DNA reads TGTGCCAGCAGCTTAGCCCCTGGGGGTAATGAAAAACTGTTTTTT. Its translation is CASSLAPGGNEKLFF.

This chain joins TRBV6-1 and TRBJ2-1, with D unresolved. The CDR3 is 14 amino acids. V lost 1 base, J lost 10 bases, and 14 bases lay in between. CDR1 and CDR2 (germline): MNHNS, SASEGT. This CDR3 is CASSEGSSLGEQFF. The CDR3 nucleotides read TGTGCCAGCAGTGAAGGGAGTTCCCTTGGGGAGCAGTTCTTC.

The chain uses TRBV24-1 and TRBJ1-5; the D is unclear. With 5 bases removed from V and 0 bases from J, the gap between germline ends came to 4 bases. This CDR3 is 13 amino acids long. Germline CDR1 reads KGHDR; CDR2 reads SFDVKD. The CDR3, as DNA: TGTGCCACCAGTGGGTATAGCAATCAGCCCCAGCATTTT. Translating gives CATSGYSNQPQHF.

V and J are TRBV7-3 and TRBJ1-6; no clear D gene. Trimming took 3 bases from V and 7 from J, leaving 7 bases between them. The CDR3 has 13 amino acids. The germline V gene has CDR1 SGHTA and CDR2 FQGTGA. DNA for the CDR3: TGTGCCAGCAGCTTTGCGTGGAATTCACCCCTCCACTTT. This translates into CASSFAWNSPLHF.

CDR3 residues: CASSLEGVGFYEQYF. The CDR3 DNA follows: TGCGCCAGCAGCCTAGAGGGGGTCGGGTTCTACGAGCAGTACTTC. The genes are TRBV4-1 and TRBJ2-7; the D gene is possibly TRBD1 (6 bases). Germline V lookup: CDR1 MGHRA, CDR2 YSYEKL. The CDR3 runs 15 residues. With 4 bases removed from V and 3 bases from J, the gap between germline ends came to 16 bases.

The CDR3 here is CASSLAAHTQYF. The CDR3 nucleotides read TGTGCCAGCAGCTTAGCTGCCCATACGCAGTATTTT. V is TRBV11-3 and J is TRBJ2-3; no clear D gene. Trimming took off 1 base at V and 7 bases at J, with 6 bases between the two ends. In germline, CDR1 is SGHNT, CDR2 YENEEA. CDR3 size: 12 residues.

The CDR3 coding sequence is TGCAGCGTGTGGGGCAGGGGGTTGTTGGGGGAGCTGTTTTTT. Translation gives CSVWGRGLLGELFF. The J gene is TRBJ2-2, the V gene TRBV29-1, with 7 positions matching TRBD1. Trimming took 6 bases from V and 8 from J; bases not matched to a gene: 12. This CDR3 contains 14 residues. The germline V gene has CDR1 SQVTM and CDR2 ANQGSEA.

The chain recombines TRBV5-1 with TRBJ1-1; D gene ambiguous. The germline CDR1 and CDR2 sequences are SGHRS and YFSETQ. V gave up 2 bases and J gave up 1 base, with 12 bases separating them. CDR3 length: 15 amino acids. CDR3 sequence: CASSLTGRSNTEAFF. The CDR3 bases are TGCGCCAGCAGCTTAACGGGCAGATCGAACACTGAAGCTTTCTTT.

The gene calls are TRBV7-2 and TRBJ1-1; D uncertain. CDR3 size: 14 residues. Per the germline V gene, CDR1 is SGHTA and CDR2 is FQGNSA. The ends were cut back, 3 bases at V and 0 bases at J, with 8 bases in the middle. The CDR3 nucleotides read TGTGCCAGCAGCTTTACACATTTGAACACTGAAGCTTTCTTT. Translated, it gives CASSFTHLNTEAFF.

The chain combines TRBV10-3 with TRBJ1-5, with unresolved D. The CDR3 has 13 residues. Germline CDR1 is ENHRY and CDR2 is SYGVKD. Trimming took 6 bases from V and 3 from J, leaving 9 bases between them. CDR3 sequence reads: CAISREDNQPQHF. The CDR3 nucleotides are TGTGCCATCAGCCGCGAGGACAATCAGCCCCAGCATTTT.

This clonotype came up a few times. This chain joins TRBV20-1 and TRBJ1-5; the D is unclear. Trimming pared 6 bases from V and 3 bases from J, leaving 9 bases between. The germline V gene encodes CDR1 DFQATT and CDR2 SNEGSKA (reference sequence). CDR3 length: 12 residues. The CDR3 reads CSAGGSNQPQHF. The CDR3 region has the DNA TGCAGTGCAGGAGGATCCAATCAGCCCCAGCATTTT.

The gene calls are TRBV20-1 and TRBJ2-5; weak D call: TRBD1 (6 bases). V lost 3 bases and J lost 1, with 9 bases in between. The CDR3 has 13 residues. Germline V lookup: CDR1 DFQATT, CDR2 SNEGSKA (reference sequence). CDR3 sequence: CSASWDIQETQYF. CDR3 DNA: TGCAGTGCTAGTTGGGACATCCAAGAGACCCAGTACTTC.

The genes are TRBV7-2 and TRBJ2-7; perhaps TRBD1 as D (6 bases). Trimming shortened V by 3 bases and J by 3 bases, and 12 bases separated the two germline ends. This CDR3 is 14 amino acids long. Looked up from germline, CDR1 is SGHTA and CDR2 is FQGNSA. The CDR3 DNA sequence: TGTGCCAGCAGCTTGGACAGTGAGGACTACGAGCAGTACTTC. Amino acid sequence: CASSLDSEDYEQYF.

This chain connects TRBV9 to TRBJ1-5, with D unresolved. Germline loops: CDR1 SGDLS, CDR2 YYNGEE. This CDR3 is 11 amino acids long. Trimming cost V 10 bases and J 3 bases, with 8 bases left between them. CDR3 loop: CAHPYNQPQHF. CDR3 nucleotide sequence: TGTGCCCATCCCTACAATCAGCCCCAGCATTTT.

This chain links TRBV9 with TRBJ2-2; TRBD1 agrees at 11 bases. CDR1 is SGDLS and CDR2 is YYNGEE in the germline V gene. Trimming cost V 4 bases and J 6 bases; bases outside gene matches: 14. This CDR3 spans 18 amino acids. This CDR3 reads CASSPHLVGQGAAGELFF. The CDR3 region has the DNA TGTGCCAGCAGCCCTCACCTAGTCGGACAGGGGGCTGCCGGGGAGCTGTTTTTT.

This clonotype was observed a few times. This chain connects TRBV27 to TRBJ1-6, with D perhaps matching TRBD1 (5 bases). Looked up from germline, CDR1 is MNHEY and CDR2 is SMNVEV (reference sequence). V lost 5 bases, J lost 10 bases, and 12 bases lay in between. This CDR3 contains 13 residues. The CDR3, as DNA: TGTGCCAGCAGTACCGAGGGGCTCTCACCCCTCCACTTT. Encoded protein: CASSTEGLSPLHF.

This clonotype was seen more than once but under ten times. CDR3 region: CASSLGQGAVNIQYF. CDR3 nucleotide sequence: TGCGCCAGCAGCCTCGGACAGGGGGCCGTAAACATTCAGTACTTC. The rearrangement uses TRBV5-1 and TRBJ2-4; 11 nucleotides agree with TRBD1. CDR3 size: 15 residues. Trimming at V came to 4 bases and at J to 6 bases, leaving 6 bases not matched to a gene. Looked up from germline, CDR1 is SGHRS and CDR2 is YFSETQ. Full variable domain (missing parts from reference TRBV5-1 and TRBJ2-4): KAGVTQTPRYLIKTRGQQVTLSCSPISGHRSVSWYQQTPGQGLQFLFEYFSETQRNKGNFPGRFSGRQFSNSRSEMNVSTLELGDSALYLCASSLGQGAVNIQYFGAGTRLSVL.

This clonotype was counted a few times. The chain has TRBV12-3 or TRBV12-4 and TRBJ1-5; D uncertain. V was clipped by 3 bases and J by 5 bases, with 11 bases between them. CDR3 length equals 14 residues. This CDR3 reads CASSLGRVDQPQHF. The DNA of the CDR3 is TGTGCCAGCAGTTTGGGGAGGGTGGATCAGCCCCAGCATTTT.

This clonotype was seen only a few times. V is TRBV5-6 and J is TRBJ2-5; D possibly uses TRBD1 or TRBD2 (5 bases each). The CDR3 loop spans 16 amino acids. V was cut by 3 bases and J by 4 bases, with 19 bases left in between. Looked up from germline, CDR1 is SGHDT and CDR2 is YYEEEE. CDR3 residues: CASSSGASMSGETQYF. DNA of the CDR3: TGTGCCAGCAGCTCCGGGGCTTCGATGTCAGGAGAGACCCAGTACTTC.

The chain is built from TRBV27 and TRBJ2-3, with D unresolved. Germline V CDR1 and CDR2: MNHEY, SMNVEV (reference sequence). This CDR3 has 13 residues. Trimming pared 4 bases from V and 4 bases from J, leaving 9 bases between. The DNA for the CDR3 is TGTGCCAGCAGTTCAGGTCTACCAGATACGCAGTATTTT. Its translation: CASSSGLPDTQYF.

Many counts were recorded for this clonotype. The chain is built from TRBV11-2 and TRBJ2-7, with 14 bases aligning to TRBD2. The germline V gene encodes CDR1 SGHAT and CDR2 FQNNGV. V dropped 8 bases and J dropped 6; count of bases not matched to a gene: 9. This CDR3 has 15 residues. The CDR3 protein is CASGGLAGALGEQYF. The CDR3 region has the DNA TGTGCCAGCGGGGGACTAGCGGGAGCTTTAGGCGAGCAGTACTTC.

The chain carries TRBV11-3 and TRBJ2-7, with TRBD1 as a possible D gene (5 bases). Germline loops: CDR1 SGHNT, CDR2 YENEEA. Trimming cost V 0 bases and J 7 bases, with 10 bases left between them. This CDR3 spans 13 amino acids. The CDR3 region has the DNA TGTGCCAGCAGCTTAGATCTCAGGGATGAGCAGTACTTC. Its protein product is CASSLDLRDEQYF.

Details on this clonotype: The missing conserved phenylalanine or tryptophan at the end of this CDR3 makes a read error likely. The J gene is TRBJ1-2, the V gene TRBV29-1, with TRBD1 matching over 8 bases. The CDR3 is made up of 16 amino acids. CDR1 is SQVTM and CDR2 is ANQGSEA in the germline V gene. V lost 3 bases, J lost 6 bases, and 15 bases stayed unmatched. The CDR3 protein is CSVDGRRQGLGDGYTS. Here the CDR3 DNA reads TGCAGCGTTGATGGTCGACGACAGGGGTTAGGCGATGGCTACACCTCC.